Below are 27 T cell receptor beta chains sequenced from a single sample in a study of shared clonotypes between healthy human individuals. The assay was immunoSEQ multiplex PCR, and TCRdb's table has in-frame clones only and misses some. The table has about 2.4 million clones, more than 85% seen once; the top ten hold around 0.4%. Sequencing used naive CD4+ T cells from PBMCs. Indicated subset: CD45RA+ positively selected. The receptors were sampled from a young man in good health. Some clones in this sample may be carry-over from other donors' samples.

This chain links TRBV5-1 with TRBJ2-3; 7 bases match TRBD2. The junction had 4 bases not matched to a gene; V was cut back by 1 base and J by 2 bases. Per the germline V gene, CDR1 is SGHRS and CDR2 is YFSETQ. The CDR3 spans 15 residues. CDR3 sequence reads: CASSLREAYTDTQYF. The CDR3 nucleotides read TGCGCCAGCAGCTTGCGGGAGGCCTACACAGATACGCAGTATTTT.

The V gene is TRBV7-2, the J gene TRBJ1-1; D unclear. Trimming left V 2 bases short and J 5 bases short, with 12 bases between. This CDR3 has 14 amino acids. The germline V gene encodes CDR1 SGHTA and CDR2 FQGNSA. CDR3 residues: CASSLFNPRTEAFF. The CDR3, as DNA: TGTGCCAGCAGCTTATTTAATCCGCGGACTGAAGCTTTCTTT.

This clone occurred once. The DNA for the CDR3 is TGTGCCAGCAGCGTAGGAACAGGGGGCGAGTACGAGCAGTACTTC. Translation gives CASSVGTGGEYEQYF. The chain is built from TRBV9 and TRBJ2-7; 9 bases map to TRBD1. This CDR3 region has 15 residues. V was clipped by 0 bases and J by 4 bases; unmatched bases: 5. From germline, CDR1 is SGDLS and CDR2 YYNGEE.

This clone came up once. This sequence joins TRBV5-1 and TRBJ2-7; TRBD1 matches 12 bases. The CDR3 spans 18 residues. CDR1 is SGHRS, CDR2 YFSETQ, per germline. Trimming at V came to 3 bases and at J to 0 bases, leaving 10 bases not matched to a gene. The chain's CDR3 is CASSSSRDRGPSSYEQYF. As DNA, the CDR3 is TGCGCCAGCAGCTCGTCCCGGGACAGGGGGCCTAGCTCCTACGAGCAGTACTTC. Combining the CDR3 with reference TRBV5-1 and TRBJ2-7 gives the whole variable domain KAGVTQTPRYLIKTRGQQVTLSCSPISGHRSVSWYQQTPGQGLQFLFEYFSETQRNKGNFPGRFSGRQFSNSRSEMNVSTLELGDSALYLCASSSSRDRGPSSYEQYFGPGTRLTVT.

This chain uses TRBV9 with TRBJ2-2; D is undetermined. This CDR3 comprises 16 residues. Germline lookup yields CDR1 SGDLS and CDR2 YYNGEE. V dropped 0 bases and J dropped 6 bases, with 15 bases sitting between them. The CDR3 is CASSVEARRSAGELFF. The DNA of the CDR3 is TGTGCCAGCAGCGTAGAAGCGCGTAGGTCGGCCGGGGAGCTGTTTTTT.

The V gene is TRBV27, the J gene TRBJ2-7; weak D call: TRBD2 (6 bases). The V gene lost 3 bases and the J gene lost 3 bases, with 9 bases spanning the gap. The germline V gene encodes CDR1 MNHEY and CDR2 SMNVEV (reference sequence). The CDR3 loop spans 13 amino acids. This CDR3 reads CASSLAEGYEQYF. CDR3 DNA sequence: TGTGCCAGCAGTTTGGCGGAGGGCTACGAGCAGTACTTC.

With regard to this clone: Other nucleotide sequences in the sample specify the same CDR3. The chain employs TRBV28 and TRBJ2-7, with no clear D. The V end was cut by 4 bases, the J end by 4 bases, with 5 bases between. The CDR3 totals 11 residues. CDR1 MDHEN and CDR2 SYDVKM come from the germline V gene. The CDR3 nucleotides read TGTGCCAGCAGTTCTGCATACGAGCAGTACTTC. This translates into CASSSAYEQYF. The variable domain in full, with the rest retrieved from reference TRBV28 and TRBJ2-7, is DVKVTQSSRYLVKRTGEKVFLECVQDMDHENMFWYRQDPGLGLRLIYFSYDVKMKEKGDIPEGYSVSREKKERFSLILESASTNQTSMYLCASSSAYEQYFGPGTRLTVT.

This clone was seen just once. The V gene is TRBV5-4, the J gene TRBJ2-4, with D possibly being TRBD1 or TRBD2 (5 bases each). Trimming cost V 0 bases and J 0 bases, with 13 bases left between them. Germline V gene sequence: CDR1 SGHNT, CDR2 YYREEE (reference sequence). The CDR3 is 17 residues long. Written as DNA, the CDR3 is TGTGCCAGCAGCTTGGCCGGGACGGGAATAGCCAAAAACATTCAGTACTTC. It specifies CASSLAGTGIAKNIQYF.

V is TRBV9 and J is TRBJ2-7; D is possibly TRBD2 (6 bases). The CDR3 is 13 residues long. Germline values: CDR1 SGDLS, CDR2 YYNGEE. Trimming removed 3 bases at V and 5 bases at J, with 12 bases between. The CDR3 protein is CASSGASVHEQYF. The CDR3 DNA sequence: TGTGCCAGCAGCGGGGCTAGCGTCCACGAGCAGTACTTC.

The table lists this clone with a count of one. The rearrangement links TRBV5-1 to TRBJ2-1; 9 bases agree with TRBD2. The CDR3 is 19 residues long. The J segment lost 9 bases and the V segment lost 0 bases, leaving 19 bases of the junction unmatched. CDR1 and CDR2 from the germline V gene are SGHRS and YFSETQ. This chain's CDR3 is CASSLVWTSVTPGGGEQFF. The CDR3 bases are TGCGCCAGCAGCTTGGTGTGGACTAGCGTGACACCTGGGGGTGGTGAGCAGTTCTTC.

The CDR3 nucleotides read TGTGCCAGCAGCCTTACGGCGGGGCTTTCAGAGACCCAGTACTTC. Protein: CASSLTAGLSETQYF. This chain uses TRBV7-9 with TRBJ2-5, with D tentatively TRBD2 (6 bases). This CDR3 has 15 amino acids. Per the germline V gene, CDR1 is SEHNR and CDR2 is FQNEAQ (reference sequence). Trimming removed 5 bases at V and 4 bases at J, with 17 bases between.

This chain connects TRBV6-1 to TRBJ1-5; possible D gene TRBD1, 6 bases. CDR3 size: 16 residues. Per germline, CDR1 MNHNS and CDR2 SASEGT. V lost 0 bases to trimming and J lost 6 bases, with 15 bases between them. CDR3 loop: CASSEAGPGALQPQHF. CDR3 coding DNA: TGTGCCAGCAGTGAAGCTGGGCCAGGGGCGCTTCAGCCCCAGCATTTT.

J is TRBJ1-1 and V is TRBV29-1; no definite D call. The CDR3 loop spans 15 amino acids. The V and J ends lost 7 bases and 0 bases respectively, with 18 bases between them. Germline CDR1 and CDR2: SQVTM and ANQGSEA. The CDR3 is CSASAGWAMNTEAFF. CDR3 sequence (DNA): TGCAGCGCCTCTGCGGGGTGGGCCATGAACACTGAAGCTTTCTTT.

The rearrangement uses TRBV4-1 and TRBJ2-7; maybe TRBD2 (5 bases). The germline V gene encodes CDR1 MGHRA and CDR2 YSYEKL. This CDR3 is built from 15 residues. V lost 2 bases and J 3 bases, leaving 14 bases between the germline ends. CDR3 DNA sequence: TGCGCCAGCAGCCAAATGAGTCGGGGTGGCTACGAGCAGTACTTC. Its protein is CASSQMSRGGYEQYF.

This sequence joins TRBV6-6 and TRBJ2-7, with TRBD1 matching 10 bases. The CDR3 covers 15 residues. Germline assignment: CDR1 MNHNY and CDR2 SVGAGI (reference sequence). The J segment lost 0 bases and the V segment lost 7 bases, leaving 6 bases of the junction unmatched. CDR3 protein: CASTSRDRGSYEQYF. Written as DNA, the CDR3 is TGTGCCAGCACCTCTAGGGACAGGGGCTCCTACGAGCAGTACTTC.

A few counts support this clone. The rearrangement uses TRBV2 and TRBJ1-4; D is unresolved. V dropped 5 bases and J dropped 7 bases, with 5 bases sitting between them. Germline CDR1 and CDR2: SNHLY and FYNNEI. CDR3 length: 11 residues. CDR3 protein: CASSRGEKLFF. The CDR3 bases are TGTGCCAGCAGTCGGGGTGAAAAACTGTTTTTT. The variable domain in full, with the rest retrieved from reference TRBV2 and TRBJ1-4, is EPEVTQTPSHQVTQMGQEVILRCVPISNHLYFYWYRQILGQKVEFLVSFYNNEISEKSEIFDDQFSVERPDGSNFTLKIRSTKLEDSAMYFCASSRGEKLFFGSGTQLSVL.

The chain carries TRBV25-1 and TRBJ1-2; 8 positions match TRBD1. With 3 bases clipped from V and 8 bases from J, the junction kept 5 bases outside the gene matches. CDR3 length: 13 residues. Germline V gene lookup returns CDR1 MGHDK and CDR2 SYGVNS. The CDR3 DNA follows: TGTGCCAGCAGTGACCACGACAGGGGAGGCTACACCTTC. This sequence encodes CASSDHDRGGYTF.

The V and J genes are TRBV4-1 and TRBJ2-2; the match to TRBD1 covers 7 bases. The CDR3 contains 16 residues. Trimming cost V 4 bases and J 3 bases; bases outside gene matches: 8. CDR1 MGHRA and CDR2 YSYEKL come from the germline V gene. CDR3: CASSPQRGLDTGELFF. The DNA for the CDR3 is TGCGCCAGCAGCCCCCAGAGGGGGCTTGACACCGGGGAGCTGTTTTTT.

V gene TRBV6-5 combines with J gene TRBJ1-5; 8 bases map to TRBD1. Germline CDR1 MNHEY, CDR2 SVGAGI. The trim removed 5 bases at V and 1 base at J, leaving 4 bases unmatched. The CDR3 extends over 15 amino acids. This CDR3 reads CASSPGQASNQPQHF. In nucleotides, the CDR3 is TGTGCCAGCAGTCCGGGACAGGCAAGCAATCAGCCCCAGCATTTT.

This chain joins TRBV2 and TRBJ2-2; D is possibly TRBD2 (6 bases). This CDR3 is built from 14 residues. The germline V and J ends were trimmed by 10 bases and 5 bases, with 17 bases remaining between them. The germline V gene encodes CDR1 SNHLY and CDR2 FYNNEI. The CDR3 here is CATRGLMETGELFF. The CDR3 region has the DNA TGTGCCACCCGAGGACTAATGGAGACCGGGGAGCTGTTTTTT.

The V and J genes are TRBV10-3 and TRBJ1-1; D is undetermined. Germline CDR1 reads ENHRY; CDR2 reads SYGVKD. With 11 bases removed from V and 7 bases from J, the gap between germline ends came to 20 bases. CDR3 size: 13 residues. CDR3 sequence: CAGRKVQTDEAFF. CDR3 in DNA: TGTGCCGGTCGGAAGGTACAGACTGATGAAGCTTTCTTT.

The CDR3 bases are TGTGCCAGCAGTGATAATACAGCTGGGGGTGAAGCTTTCTTT. Translation: CASSDNTAGGEAFF. The chain uses TRBV6-1 and TRBJ1-1, with D perhaps matching TRBD1 (5 bases). Germline loops: CDR1 MNHNS, CDR2 SASEGT. With 3 bases removed from V and 7 bases from J, the gap between germline ends came to 15 bases. The CDR3 contains 14 residues.

V is TRBV6-6 and J is TRBJ2-3; maybe TRBD2 (5 bases). Trimming cost V 6 bases and J 0 bases, with 7 bases left between them. CDR1 and CDR2 (germline): MNHNY, SVGAGI (reference sequence). This CDR3 comprises 13 residues. In DNA form, the CDR3 reads TGTGCCAGCAGGAGGACTAGCACAGATACGCAGTATTTT. As protein: CASRRTSTDTQYF.

The chain uses TRBV9 and TRBJ2-1; 9 bases fit TRBD1. Trimming at V came to 3 bases and at J to 7 bases, leaving 17 bases not matched to a gene. The CDR3 is made up of 18 amino acids. The germline V gene encodes CDR1 SGDLS and CDR2 YYNGEE. CDR3 loop: CASSARGLRTGERNEQFF. CDR3 DNA: TGTGCCAGCAGCGCCAGGGGACTGCGGACAGGGGAAAGAAATGAGCAGTTCTTC.

The chain links TRBV6-5 to TRBJ2-1; 8 nucleotides align to TRBD2. This CDR3 contains 14 residues. The V and J ends lost 7 bases and 6 bases, in that order; junction bases with no gene match: 8. Looked up from germline, CDR1 is MNHEY and CDR2 is SVGAGI. The CDR3 DNA reads as TGTGCCAGCACCGGCCCGGGACTAGGCAATGAGCAGTTCTTC. Translating it yields CASTGPGLGNEQFF.

The V call is TRBV5-4, the J call TRBJ1-6, with D tentatively TRBD1 (6 bases). V dropped 0 bases and J dropped 0 bases, with 10 bases sitting between them. This CDR3 is 17 amino acids long. The V gene's germline CDR1 is SGHNT and CDR2 YYREEE (reference sequence). The CDR3 DNA reads as TGTGCCAGCAGCTTGGCAGGGGTCCGCTCCTATAATTCACCCCTCCACTTT. This codes for CASSLAGVRSYNSPLHF.

This clone was detected only once. The chain has TRBV7-2 and TRBJ2-7; no reliable D call. The germline CDR1 and CDR2 sequences are SGHTA and FQGNSA. V was pared by 0 bases and J by 6 bases, with 6 bases between. The CDR3 extends over 12 amino acids. CDR3: CASSLALSEQYF. CDR3 nucleotides: TGTGCCAGCAGCTTAGCGCTCAGCGAGCAGTACTTC.